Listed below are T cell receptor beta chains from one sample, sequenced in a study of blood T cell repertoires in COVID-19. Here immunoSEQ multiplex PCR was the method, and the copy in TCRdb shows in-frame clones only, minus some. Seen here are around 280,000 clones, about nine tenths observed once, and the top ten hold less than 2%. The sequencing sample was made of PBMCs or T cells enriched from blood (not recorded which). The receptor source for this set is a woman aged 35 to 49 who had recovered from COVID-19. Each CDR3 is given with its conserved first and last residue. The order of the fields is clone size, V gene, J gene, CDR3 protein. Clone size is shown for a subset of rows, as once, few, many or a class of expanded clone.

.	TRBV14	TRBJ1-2	CASSQSVGDRGRRSYGYTF
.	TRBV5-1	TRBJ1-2	CASSRMAQTTNYGYTF
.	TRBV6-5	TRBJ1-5	CASSRGPTSNQPQHF
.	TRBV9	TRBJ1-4	CASSVEGGLTNEKLFF
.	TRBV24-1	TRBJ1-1	CATDRSHNTEAFF
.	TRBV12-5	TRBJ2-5	CASGSWEGETQYF
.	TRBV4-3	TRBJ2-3	CASSQVPGLVTQYF
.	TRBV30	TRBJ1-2	CAWTQRGTGVSHGYTF
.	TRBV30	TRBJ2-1	CAWSVRLAGAGEQFF
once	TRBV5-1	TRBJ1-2	CASSSAVDSRINYGYTF
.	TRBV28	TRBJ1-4	CASSPPVVRGEKLFF
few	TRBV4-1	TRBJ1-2	CASSPLSGGNGYTF
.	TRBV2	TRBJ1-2	CASSTGPYGYTF
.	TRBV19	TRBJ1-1	CASSITAGSNTEAFF
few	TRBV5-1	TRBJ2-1	CASSPQGTSDEQFF
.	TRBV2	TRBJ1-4	CASSELGGAIEKLFF
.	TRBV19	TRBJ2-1	CASSMGSAGGRDNEQFF
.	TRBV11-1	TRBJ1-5	CASSLIDRDSNQPQHF
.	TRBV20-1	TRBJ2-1	CSATVYNEQFF
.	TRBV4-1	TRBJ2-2	CASSRGPGNTGELFF
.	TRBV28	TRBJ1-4	CASIQGVANEKLFF
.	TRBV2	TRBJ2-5	CASRGDRNQETQYF
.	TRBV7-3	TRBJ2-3	CASSLNVEPSTDTQYF
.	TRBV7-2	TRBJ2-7	CASSLGVAGVYEQYF
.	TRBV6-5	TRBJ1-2	CASSYYGDYGYTF
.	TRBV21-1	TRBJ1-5	CASSWTGGSNQPQHF
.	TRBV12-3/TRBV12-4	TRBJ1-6	CATRGTVGSPLHF
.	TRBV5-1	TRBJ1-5	CASSLAGRENQPQHF
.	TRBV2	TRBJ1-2	CASSPTGEEGYTF
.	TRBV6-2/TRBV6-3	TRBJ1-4	CASSWGQDEKLFF
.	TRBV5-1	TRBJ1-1	CASSLEGGYGTEAFF
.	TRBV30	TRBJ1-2	CAWSTQGLYGYTF
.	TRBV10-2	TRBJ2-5	CASSEIAGRETQYF
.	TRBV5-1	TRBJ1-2	CASSQTDRGDIGYGYTF
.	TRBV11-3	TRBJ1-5	CASSSRVGNQPQHF
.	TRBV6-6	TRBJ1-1	CASSWTGSLNTEAFF
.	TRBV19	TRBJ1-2	CASSSGTGGLGYTF
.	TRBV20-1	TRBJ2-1	CSASRGGRTLNEQFF
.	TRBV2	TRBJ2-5	CASRGTSGQETQYF
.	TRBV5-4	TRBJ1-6	CASTETGQSPLHF
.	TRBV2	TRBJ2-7	CASSRGPKSEQYF
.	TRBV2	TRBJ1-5	CASTYQAGLTGQPQHF
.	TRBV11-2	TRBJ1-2	CASSPSGDNYGYTF
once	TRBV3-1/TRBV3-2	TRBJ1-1	CASSSMNTEAFF
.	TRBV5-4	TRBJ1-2	CASSLYTTVNYGYTF
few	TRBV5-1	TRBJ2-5	CASSSRQGTQETQYF
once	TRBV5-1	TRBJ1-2	CASSPDRAADYGYTF
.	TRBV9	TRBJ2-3	CASSATSGTTDTQYF
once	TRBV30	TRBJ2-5	CAWSLGGRGDRLYF
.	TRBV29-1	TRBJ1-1	CSVVPGTGDEAFF
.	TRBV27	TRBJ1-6	CASSPSGTGRSPLHF
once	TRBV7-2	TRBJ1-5	CASSLVAGQGNQPQHF
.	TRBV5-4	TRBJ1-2	CASSPRTGDYTF
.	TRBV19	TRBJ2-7	CASSRGLDPVEQYF
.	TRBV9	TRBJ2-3	CASSGERHGGDTQYF
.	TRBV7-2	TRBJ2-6	CASGSAGRSGANVLTF
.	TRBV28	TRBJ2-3	CASMDSHYTDTQYF
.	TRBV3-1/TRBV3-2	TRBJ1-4	CASSRRQGDNEKLFF
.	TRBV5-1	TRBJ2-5	CASSYSGTNKETQYF